This T cell receptor beta chain was found in a study of T cells in narcolepsy. Study background: Patients with NT1 or NT2 and healthy control donors were enrolled.

Study-wide results and caveats: In some patient and control memory CD4+ samples, autoreactive clones were absent. Blood of same and different patients, but not healthy controls, reportedly held recurring autoreactive clonotypes. Same-patient CSF and blood CD4+ T cell clonotypes included HCRT-specific and TRIB2-specific autoreactive ones.

The protocol was immunoSEQ multiplex PCR, while the TCRdb copy is restricted to in-frame clones and leaves out a portion. This sample has 35,000 to 40,000 clones; roughly 88% occur once, and the top ten carry around 1.6%. V lost 2 bases to trimming and J lost 1 base; unmatched junction nucleotides: 5. The CDR3 covers 17 residues. Germline values: CDR1 MGHRA, CDR2 YSYEKL. A word on this clone: Its antigen is unidentified.

The sequence was obtained from a human donor with narcolepsy. The sample comprised CD45RA- memory CD4+ T cells from PBMCs. The chain joins TRBV4-1 to TRBJ2-7; 13 bases match TRBD2. CDR3 amino acids: CASSQSGTSGESYEQYF. CDR3 bases: TGCGCCAGCAGCCAATCCGGGACTAGCGGGGAATCCTACGAGCAGTACTTC.